This T cell receptor (beta chain) derives from a study of T cells after yellow fever vaccination (dated by TCRdb to about 2019). Study-level background: The SMART-Seq v4 Ultra Low Input RNA kit was used to prepare libraries from fractions with low cell numbers. Bulk TCR alpha and beta repertoires were sequenced longitudinally to track T-cell clones before and after primary and booster YFV17D yellow fever vaccination. The cohort comprised two healthy male donors, one aged 18 to 29 and one aged 30 to 40 years. Bulk PBMC replicates and cell subsets were isolated from blood drawn at multiple timepoints before and after both primary and secondary immunization.

Results the study describes overall, beyond this receptor: Most clones expanded after primary vaccination were re-detected after the booster (around 96% of CD4 and about nine tenths of CD8), suggesting broad memory maintenance. A small fraction of clonotypes appeared in both the CD4 and CD8 compartments, likely as a result of convergent recombination. Because the study included only a couple of donors, the extent to which the findings can be generalized is limited. The secondary T-cell response was found to be weaker but faster than the primary response, with a peak reached on day 5 rather than on day 15. Computational filtering was required because FACS-sorted repertoires could contain abundant contaminating clonotypes from the bulk population.

Synthesis of TCR cDNA relied on 5'RACE template switching, a step that introduced a universal primer site along with unique molecular identifiers. Priming of cDNA synthesis was performed from both the TCR alpha and TCR beta constant segments. Two PCR steps were used to amplify libraries, with sample barcodes and sequencing adapters being added in the second step. Sequencing of libraries was performed on Illumina HiSeq 2500 (2x100 bp) or NovaSeq (2x150 bp). On the study's bioinformatics: MIGEC handled demultiplexing of reads and collapsing into UMI consensus sequences, while MiXCR performed V(D)J alignment. Clonotypes responding to the vaccine were identified with edgeR on replicate PBMC samples, with the criteria of FDR below 0.01 and a log2 fold change above 5 up to day 15. Each bulk clonotype received a CD4 or CD8 identity based on whether the sequenced CD4 or CD8 repertoire contained that clonotype at higher abundance. TCRdb reanalyzed the raw reads on its own, using fastp at Q25 for trimming and MiXCR for clone calling, and kept in-frame beta chains. Rows are unified per CDR3 protein, each entry keeping the most common DNA and genes. V and J calls and clone size were set by TCRdb, not the authors. This sample gives roughly 500,000 distinct CDR3 sequences in total; around 21% of them show up just once. The top ten clones comprise roughly an eighth of the sample.

The sample holds a few counts of this clonotype. This receptor's antigen is unknown. No clone much larger than this one lies a single base away; base qualities are absent. The treatment or condition label of this sample denotes: live attenuated yellow fever vaccine strain. At each blood-draw timepoint, two biological replicates of bulk PBMCs were collected. A standard Ficoll-Paque protocol was used to isolate PBMCs from peripheral blood. TriZol was used to extract RNA from bulk PBMCs, CD4 and CD8 fractions, and dextramer-positive and dextramer-negative fractions. This TCR came from a man aged 25-45 years who received the YFV17D yellow fever vaccine. Sample: PBMCs, taken 15 days after the yellow fever booster vaccination.

The DNA sequence reads TGTGCCAGCCGGCCGGGGGGTTTGGCGGAGACCCAGTACTTC. It encodes CASRPGGLAETQYF. This receptor chain uses TRBV6-5 and TRBJ2-5, and 7 junctional nucleotides match TRBD2. V ends up 8 bases short and J 5 bases short, with an unmatched junction base count of 11. CDR1 and CDR2, looked up from the germline V gene, are MNHEY and SVGAGI. CDR3 length: 14 amino acids, cysteine to phenylalanine. The read is trimmed to its CDR3 DNA, 42 bases read in frame from base 1.